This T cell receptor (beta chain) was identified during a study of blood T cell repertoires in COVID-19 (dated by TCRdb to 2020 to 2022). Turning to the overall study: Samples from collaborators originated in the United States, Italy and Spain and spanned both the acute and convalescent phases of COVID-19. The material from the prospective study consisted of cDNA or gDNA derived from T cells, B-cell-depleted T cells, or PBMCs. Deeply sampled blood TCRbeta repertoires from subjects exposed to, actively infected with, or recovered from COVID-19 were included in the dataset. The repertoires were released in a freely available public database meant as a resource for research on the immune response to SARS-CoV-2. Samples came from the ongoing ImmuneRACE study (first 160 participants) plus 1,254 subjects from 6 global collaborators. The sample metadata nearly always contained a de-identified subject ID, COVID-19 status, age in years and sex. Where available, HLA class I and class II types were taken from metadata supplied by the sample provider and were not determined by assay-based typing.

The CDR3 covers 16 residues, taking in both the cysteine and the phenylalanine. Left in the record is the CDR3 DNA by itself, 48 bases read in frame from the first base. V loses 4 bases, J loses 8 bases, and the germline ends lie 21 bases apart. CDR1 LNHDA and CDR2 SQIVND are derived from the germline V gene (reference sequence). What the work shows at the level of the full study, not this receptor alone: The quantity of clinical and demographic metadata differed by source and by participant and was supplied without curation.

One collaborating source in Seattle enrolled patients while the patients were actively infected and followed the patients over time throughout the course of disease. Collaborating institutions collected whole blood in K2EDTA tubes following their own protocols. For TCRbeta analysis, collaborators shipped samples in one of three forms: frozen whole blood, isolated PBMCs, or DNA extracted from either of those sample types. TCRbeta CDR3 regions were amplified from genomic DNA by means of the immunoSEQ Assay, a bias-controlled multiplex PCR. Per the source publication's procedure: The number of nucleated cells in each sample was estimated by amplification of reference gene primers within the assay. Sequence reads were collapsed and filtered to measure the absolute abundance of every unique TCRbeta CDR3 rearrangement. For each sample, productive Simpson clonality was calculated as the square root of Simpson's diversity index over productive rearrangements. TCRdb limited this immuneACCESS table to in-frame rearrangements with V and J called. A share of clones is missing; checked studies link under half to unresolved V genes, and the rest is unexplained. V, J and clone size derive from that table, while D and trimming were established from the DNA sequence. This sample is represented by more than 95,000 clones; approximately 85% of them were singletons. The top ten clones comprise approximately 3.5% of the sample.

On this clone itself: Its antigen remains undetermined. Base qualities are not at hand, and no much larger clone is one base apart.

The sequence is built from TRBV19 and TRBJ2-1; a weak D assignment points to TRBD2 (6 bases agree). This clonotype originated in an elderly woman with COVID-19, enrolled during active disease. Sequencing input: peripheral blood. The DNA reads TGTGCCAGTAGTAGTATATGGGGGGAGTCTGGACATGAGCAGTTCTTC. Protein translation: CASSSIWGESGHEQFF.